This TCR beta chain was sequenced during a study of molecular identifiers for immune sequencing clone quantification (dated by TCRdb to 2016 to 2019). About the study as a whole: For a replicate experiment, the RNA from either approximately 20,000 or 100,000 naive CD8 T cells was divided into five aliquots, and four of those aliquots went on to sequencing. This methods study used CD8 T cells to benchmark TCR RNA copy counting and molecular-identifier clustering-based TCR repertoire sequencing (MIDCIRS).

In its sample, this clonotype was seen many times. Its antigen is still unknown. The record has no base qualities; no much larger clone is one base away. Broader findings and caveats from the paper: When barcode sub-clustering was not used, chimeric consensus sequences inflated TCR diversity, with chimeras reaching as high as 47%. A single cell's worth of spiked-in Jurkat TCR RNA was reported detectable even among some 920,000 naive CD8 T cells. The naive libraries included spiked-in Jurkat TCR RNA (fewer than eleven copies' worth), and this RNA is not part of the donor repertoire. Clones above 20 RNA copies held over 98% of molecules in CMV-specific effector cells but under 1% in naive cells. Highly expanded clone sizes could be underestimated because identical TCR molecules may share a barcode. About 2.9 recovered TCR RNA copies per cell were obtained by modeling, versus 9 to 10 by digital PCR, implying a capture efficiency of 25% to 30%.

Per the germline V gene (reference sequence), MNHEY is the CDR1 and SMNVEV is the CDR2. The CDR3 goes from the cysteine to the phenylalanine over 15 residues. Only the CDR3 portion is preserved as DNA: 45 bases, with reading frame beginning at the first base. The V end gives up 5 bases and the J end 4 bases, leaving 8 bases in the junction not matched to a gene. Libraries of naive CD8 T cells were built from about 21,000 to 970,000 sorted cells, with 10%, 30% or 50% of the purified RNA used. On a BD FACSAria II, naive CD8 T cells were FACS-sorted as CD8+CD4-CCR7+CD45RA+ and collected into RLT Plus buffer. Detection sensitivity was tested by spiking Jurkat RNA equal to some 11 TCR copies' worth into samples containing about 20,000-1,100,000 naive CD8 T cells. CD8 T cells were enriched with RosetteSep CD8+ T Cell Enrichment Cocktail and Ficoll-Paque, followed by ACK red cell lysis. Library method: PCR. The sequencer listed for this sample is Illumina HiSeq 4000. Bulk TCR libraries were prepared as previously described, using TCR primers listed in Table S5. Total RNA was purified with the Qiagen AllPrep DNA/RNA kit. Before analysis, reads from multiple sequencing runs of the same library were pooled. The published analysis was carried out like this. Reads were retained only if an exact TCR constant sequence was present, and the retained reads were trimmed to 150 nt and grouped according to their 12-nt molecular barcodes. Within each barcode group, reads were sub-clustered at a 15% Levenshtein threshold, and quality-weighted consensus sequences were built per RNA molecule. Non-functional sequences were discarded, and so were lower-count sequences lying one edit away from another sequence. Based on fitting two negative binomial distributions, any barcode sub-cluster with under 20% of the maximum read count was discarded. TCRdb applied fastp at Q25 and MiXCR to the public reads, then kept only in-frame beta chains. CDR3 protein duplicates are merged, each entry listing the most common genes and DNA. Clone size and V and J calls follow TCRdb, not the original study. A total of tens of thousands of distinct CDR3 sequences appear in this sample, 18% of them only once. The biggest ten clones account for over 1.3% of the sample.

Sequencing was done on a sample of naive CD8+ T cells from blood, with Jurkat cell RNA spiked in. This specimen's cell subset or site label, per the study, means: FACS-sorted CD8+CD4-CCR7+CD45RA+ naive T cells. The chain is made from TRBV27 and TRBJ2-5; 9 middle bases align to TRBD1. This TCR derives from a human donor in good health. Some libraries in this study had Jurkat cell RNA spiked in. CDR3 region: CASSPGQGVIETQYF. The DNA sequence follows: TGTGCCAGCAGTCCGGGACAGGGTGTGATAGAGACCCAGTACTTC.